The TCR beta chain under discussion was sequenced for a study of CD8+ T cells in alopecia areata. Extracted from the samples, RNA was reverse transcribed into cDNA to serve as the sequencing template. The assay was immunoSEQ multiplex PCR, and TCRdb's table has in-frame clones only and misses some. Here the sample spans 110,000 to 150,000 clones, roughly nine tenths being singletons. V lost 5 bases and J 6 bases, leaving 8 bases between the germline ends. Germline values: CDR1 SEHNR, CDR2 FQNEAQ (reference sequence). This CDR3 is 11 amino acids long. Described treatment: oral pan-JAK inhibitor, 5-10 mg twice daily. Comment on this clone: Its specificity is not known.

Study-wide findings and caveats: Greater clonality was observed in lesional scalp samples, especially alopecia totalis/universalis, versus normal scalp. Patients showed less clear TCR sequence sharing than mice, possibly partly because of HLA diversity.

The chain recombines TRBV7-9 with TRBJ2-7; D ambiguous. The receptor's source is a human donor with alopecia areata. The specimen was CD8+ T cells sorted from blood, collected at week 4, from a patient treated with tofacitinib. The DNA for the CDR3 is TGTGCCAGCAGCACCAGTGGCGAGCAGTACTTC. Its translation is CASSTSGEQYF.